These T cell receptor beta chains were read from a single sample in a study of shared clonotypes between healthy human individuals. Some clones are missing from TCRdb's copy, which holds only in-frame ones; the method was immunoSEQ multiplex PCR. This table holds just under 95,000 clones, approximately 63% found once. The sequenced material came from memory CD8+ T cells sorted from blood. The origin of the receptors is a man younger than 45 in good health. The CDR3 runs from the conserved cysteine through the conserved F or W. D genes are given only for firm matches. A row's size may be missing; if present it is once, few, many or a size class.

j_gene: TRBJ2-3; abundance: -; d_gene: TRBD1; v_gene: TRBV6-1; CDR3aa: CASTQTGRSLKYF; CDR3nt: TGTGCCAGCACCCAGACAGGGCGGTCCTTAAAGTATTTT
j_gene: TRBJ2-7; abundance: -; d_gene: -; v_gene: TRBV28; CDR3aa: CASSSRTYEQYF; CDR3nt: TGTGCCAGCAGTTCCCGGACCTACGAGCAGTACTTC
j_gene: TRBJ2-7; abundance: -; d_gene: -; v_gene: TRBV28; CDR3aa: CASSSSSYEQYF; CDR3nt: TGTGCCAGCAGTTCATCTTCCTACGAGCAGTACTTC
j_gene: TRBJ2-3; abundance: -; d_gene: TRBD2; v_gene: TRBV7-2; CDR3aa: CASSFGAGENTDTQYF; CDR3nt: TGTGCCAGCAGCTTTGGGGCGGGAGAGAACACAGATACGCAGTATTTT
j_gene: TRBJ2-2; abundance: -; d_gene: -; v_gene: TRBV19; CDR3aa: CASRHWGSGTGELFF; CDR3nt: TGTGCCAGTAGACATTGGGGGAGCGGCACCGGGGAGCTGTTTTTT
j_gene: TRBJ2-1; abundance: -; d_gene: -; v_gene: TRBV4-1; CDR3aa: CASSPSSGSSYNEQFF; CDR3nt: TGCGCCAGCAGCCCGTCCAGCGGCAGCTCCTACAATGAGCAGTTCTTC
j_gene: TRBJ1-1; abundance: -; d_gene: -; v_gene: TRBV9; CDR3aa: CASSVSGSNTEAFF; CDR3nt: TGTGCCAGCAGCGTCTCCGGAAGTAACACTGAAGCTTTCTTT
j_gene: TRBJ2-7; abundance: few; d_gene: TRBD2; v_gene: TRBV27; CDR3aa: CASSMGLAGLGEQYF; CDR3nt: TGTGCCAGCAGCATGGGACTAGCGGGACTCGGGGAGCAGTACTTC
j_gene: TRBJ1-3; abundance: many; d_gene: -; v_gene: TRBV27; CDR3aa: CASKDDSEGYTIYF; CDR3nt: TGTGCCAGTAAAGACGATTCTGAAGGATACACCATATATTTT
j_gene: TRBJ1-2; abundance: -; d_gene: TRBD1; v_gene: TRBV14; CDR3aa: CASSPGQDLYGYTF; CDR3nt: TGTGCCAGCAGCCCGGGACAGGACCTCTATGGCTACACCTTC
j_gene: TRBJ1-5; abundance: medium-sized; d_gene: -; v_gene: TRBV4-3; CDR3aa: CASSQDRDGSNQPQHF; CDR3nt: TGCGCCAGCAGCCAAGACAGGGATGGCAGCAATCAGCCCCAGCATTTT
j_gene: TRBJ2-1; abundance: -; d_gene: -; v_gene: TRBV29-1; CDR3aa: CSVEQGPSYNEQFF; CDR3nt: TGCAGCGTTGAACAGGGACCCAGTTACAATGAGCAGTTCTTC
j_gene: TRBJ2-7; abundance: -; d_gene: -; v_gene: TRBV5-6; CDR3aa: CASSFPGLGPYEQYF; CDR3nt: TGTGCCAGCAGCTTCCCCGGACTGGGGCCCTACGAGCAGTACTTC
j_gene: TRBJ2-1; abundance: -; d_gene: -; v_gene: TRBV6-1; CDR3aa: CASSTGRTEQFF; CDR3nt: TGTGCCAGCAGCACGGGCCGGACTGAGCAGTTCTTC
j_gene: TRBJ2-7; abundance: -; d_gene: TRBD1; v_gene: TRBV29-1; CDR3aa: CSVEGTGQLRRGEQYF; CDR3nt: TGCAGCGTTGAGGGAACGGGACAGCTGAGACGTGGCGAGCAGTACTTC
j_gene: TRBJ2-1; abundance: -; d_gene: TRBD2; v_gene: TRBV7-9; CDR3aa: CASGLARDEQFF; CDR3nt: TGTGCCAGCGGACTAGCTCGCGATGAGCAGTTCTTC
j_gene: TRBJ2-1; abundance: few; d_gene: -; v_gene: TRBV15; CDR3aa: CATSRDRGTETHEQFF; CDR3nt: TGTGCCACCAGCAGAGATCGGGGGACCGAGACCCATGAGCAGTTCTTC
j_gene: TRBJ2-3; abundance: -; d_gene: TRBD2; v_gene: TRBV7-8; CDR3aa: CASSLDEAGLYSGRLADTQYF; CDR3nt: TGTGCCAGCAGCTTAGATGAGGCAGGTCTTTATAGCGGGAGGTTGGCAGATACGCAGTATTTT
j_gene: TRBJ1-1; abundance: -; d_gene: -; v_gene: TRBV6-6; CDR3aa: CASSGRWGEAFF; CDR3nt: TGTGCCAGCAGTGGGAGATGGGGCGAAGCTTTCTTT
j_gene: TRBJ2-2; abundance: -; d_gene: TRBD2; v_gene: TRBV19; CDR3aa: CASSTAEKREWTGELFF; CDR3nt: TGTGCCAGTAGTACCGCAGAAAAGCGGGAGTGGACCGGGGAGCTGTTTTTT
j_gene: TRBJ2-7; abundance: few; d_gene: -; v_gene: TRBV27; CDR3aa: CASSLSFGYEQYF; CDR3nt: TGTGCCAGCAGTTTATCCTTTGGCTACGAGCAGTACTTC
j_gene: TRBJ2-7; abundance: -; d_gene: -; v_gene: TRBV10-3; CDR3aa: CAISDNHRAYEQYF; CDR3nt: TGTGCCATCAGTGATAACCACAGGGCTTACGAGCAGTACTTC
j_gene: TRBJ2-1; abundance: -; d_gene: -; v_gene: TRBV27; CDR3aa: CASSLLGLLGNEQFF; CDR3nt: TGTGCCAGCAGTTTACTGGGACTGCTGGGGAATGAGCAGTTCTTC
j_gene: TRBJ1-4; abundance: -; d_gene: TRBD1; v_gene: TRBV5-4; CDR3aa: CASSSTGTGDVRFEKLFF; CDR3nt: TGTGCCAGCAGCTCAACCGGGACAGGGGACGTAAGATTCGAAAAACTGTTTTTT
j_gene: TRBJ2-5; abundance: -; d_gene: -; v_gene: TRBV19; CDR3aa: CASSTADRTQETQYF; CDR3nt: TGTGCCAGTTCCACCGCCGACAGGACCCAAGAGACCCAGTACTTC
j_gene: TRBJ2-3; abundance: few; d_gene: TRBD2; v_gene: TRBV29-1; CDR3aa: CSVDSLLAGGGASTDTQYF; CDR3nt: TGCAGCGTTGATTCCCTACTAGCGGGAGGTGGGGCTAGCACAGATACGCAGTATTTT
j_gene: TRBJ2-2; abundance: -; d_gene: TRBD1; v_gene: TRBV11-2; CDR3aa: CASSLEALAGGSGELFF; CDR3nt: TGTGCCAGCAGCTTAGAAGCTCTGGCAGGGGGCTCCGGGGAGCTGTTTTTT
j_gene: TRBJ2-1; abundance: -; d_gene: -; v_gene: TRBV11-2; CDR3aa: CASRSGTYNEQFF; CDR3nt: TGTGCCAGCAGGAGCGGAACCTACAATGAGCAGTTCTTC
j_gene: TRBJ1-2; abundance: -; d_gene: -; v_gene: TRBV7-2; CDR3aa: CASSLLNYGYTF; CDR3nt: TGTGCCAGCAGCTTACTGAACTATGGCTACACCTTC
j_gene: TRBJ2-7; abundance: -; d_gene: -; v_gene: TRBV5-1; CDR3aa: CASSLERAYYEQYF; CDR3nt: TGCGCCAGCAGCTTGGAGCGGGCGTACTACGAGCAGTACTTC
j_gene: TRBJ1-3; abundance: -; d_gene: -; v_gene: TRBV6-1; CDR3aa: CASSEVRWGLLENTIYF; CDR3nt: TGTGCCAGCAGTGAAGTCAGATGGGGGCTTCTAGAAAACACCATATATTTT
j_gene: TRBJ1-1; abundance: -; d_gene: TRBD1; v_gene: TRBV25-1; CDR3aa: CASSDRPGTGSNTEAFF; CDR3nt: TGTGCCAGCAGTGATCGTCCCGGGACAGGGTCTAACACTGAAGCTTTCTTT
j_gene: TRBJ2-7; abundance: -; d_gene: TRBD2; v_gene: TRBV10-2; CDR3aa: CASSTSGSYEQYF; CDR3nt: TGCGCCAGCAGTACTAGCGGGAGCTACGAGCAGTACTTC
j_gene: TRBJ1-1; abundance: -; d_gene: -; v_gene: TRBV2; CDR3aa: CAGARDVNTEAFF; CDR3nt: TGTGCCGGGGCAAGGGACGTGAACACTGAAGCTTTCTTT
j_gene: TRBJ2-7; abundance: -; d_gene: TRBD2; v_gene: TRBV27; CDR3aa: CASRLRGLAGGPTRTMSYEQYF; CDR3nt: TGTGCCAGCAGACTTAGAGGACTAGCGGGAGGGCCGACGCGCACAATGAGCTACGAGCAGTACTTC
j_gene: TRBJ2-1; abundance: few; d_gene: -; v_gene: TRBV2; CDR3aa: CASSRVRALDEQFF; CDR3nt: TGTGCCAGCAGTAGGGTAAGGGCGTTGGATGAGCAGTTCTTC
j_gene: TRBJ2-3; abundance: -; d_gene: -; v_gene: TRBV27; CDR3aa: CASSQLQHVGPDTQYF; CDR3nt: TGTGCCAGCAGCCAACTACAGCACGTAGGCCCAGATACGCAGTATTTT
j_gene: TRBJ1-1; abundance: -; d_gene: -; v_gene: TRBV7-3; CDR3aa: CASSPGGAQYAEAFF; CDR3nt: TGTGCCAGCAGCCCCGGGGGGGCCCAATACGCTGAAGCTTTCTTT
j_gene: TRBJ2-2; abundance: -; d_gene: TRBD2; v_gene: TRBV11-1; CDR3aa: CASSLAISAGALAGELFF; CDR3nt: TGTGCCAGCAGCTTAGCGATATCGGCGGGAGCCCTCGCCGGGGAGCTGTTTTTT
j_gene: TRBJ2-3; abundance: -; d_gene: TRBD1; v_gene: TRBV7-9; CDR3aa: CASSPPDRGLADTQYF; CDR3nt: TGTGCCAGCAGCCCGCCGGACAGGGGGCTCGCAGATACGCAGTATTTT
j_gene: TRBJ2-2; abundance: -; d_gene: -; v_gene: TRBV29-1; CDR3aa: CSVTMQGWNTGELFF; CDR3nt: TGCAGCGTTACCATGCAGGGCTGGAACACCGGGGAGCTGTTTTTT
j_gene: TRBJ2-7; abundance: -; d_gene: TRBD2; v_gene: TRBV27; CDR3aa: CASRLAGDQVSYEQYF; CDR3nt: TGTGCCAGTCGACTAGCGGGTGATCAGGTGTCCTACGAGCAGTACTTC
j_gene: TRBJ2-3; abundance: -; d_gene: -; v_gene: TRBV5-6; CDR3aa: CASSTAAAHGTDTQYF; CDR3nt: TGTGCCAGCAGCACGGCGGCAGCTCATGGCACAGATACGCAGTATTTT
j_gene: TRBJ2-1; abundance: -; d_gene: -; v_gene: TRBV7-9; CDR3aa: CASSPVMGNSYNEQFF; CDR3nt: TGTGCCAGCAGCCCCGTGATGGGTAACTCCTACAATGAGCAGTTCTTC
j_gene: TRBJ2-4; abundance: few; d_gene: TRBD2; v_gene: TRBV19; CDR3aa: CASSQAGAILAKNIQYF; CDR3nt: TGTGCCAGTAGCCAAGCGGGAGCAATCCTAGCCAAAAACATTCAGTACTTC
j_gene: TRBJ2-2; abundance: -; d_gene: -; v_gene: TRBV6-1; CDR3aa: CASSGGGEPGELFF; CDR3nt: TGTGCCAGCAGTGGAGGCGGGGAACCCGGGGAGCTGTTTTTT